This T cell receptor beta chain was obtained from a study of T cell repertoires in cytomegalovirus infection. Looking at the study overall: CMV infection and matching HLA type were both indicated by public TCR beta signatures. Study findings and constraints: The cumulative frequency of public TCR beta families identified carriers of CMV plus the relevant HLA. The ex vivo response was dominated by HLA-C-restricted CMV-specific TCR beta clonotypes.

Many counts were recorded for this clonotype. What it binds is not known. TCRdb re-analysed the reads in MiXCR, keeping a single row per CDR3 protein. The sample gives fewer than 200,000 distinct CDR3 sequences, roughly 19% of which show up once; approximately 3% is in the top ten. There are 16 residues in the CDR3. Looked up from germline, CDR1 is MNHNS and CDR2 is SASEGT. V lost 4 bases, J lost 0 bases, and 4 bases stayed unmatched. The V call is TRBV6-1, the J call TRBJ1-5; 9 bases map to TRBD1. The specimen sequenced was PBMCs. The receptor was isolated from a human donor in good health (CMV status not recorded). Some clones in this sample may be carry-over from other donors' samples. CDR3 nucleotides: TGTGCCAGCAGTGTTCGGACAGGGGATAGCAATCAGCCCCAGCATTTT. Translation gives CASSVRTGDSNQPQHF.